The 6 T cell receptor beta chains given below trace back to one sample, sequenced in a study of blood T cell repertoires in COVID-19. Repertoires were generated with immunoSEQ multiplex PCR, while TCRdb's copy carries only in-frame clones and drops some. The sample includes about 220,000 clones, around four fifths of them seen just once. Sequencing was carried out using PBMCs or T cells enriched from blood (not recorded which). The receptors derive from a woman between 45 and 60 years old who had been exposed to COVID-19.

V gene TRBV18 combines with J gene TRBJ2-5, with D possibly TRBD2 on 6 matching bases. CDR3 length: 13 amino acids. Germline CDR1 KGHSH, CDR2 LQKENI. Trimming took off 3 bases at V and 5 bases at J, with 10 bases between the two ends. The CDR3 here is CASSPDAGETQYF. In DNA, the CDR3 is TGTGCCAGCTCACCGGATGCGGGGGAGACCCAGTACTTC.

V and J are TRBV7-6 and TRBJ2-3; 12 bases line up with TRBD1. This CDR3 has 17 amino acids. V dropped 1 base and J dropped 2; count of bases not matched to a gene: 4. Germline-derived CDR1 and CDR2 are SGHVS and FNYEAQ. For the CDR3, the DNA is TGTGCCAGCAGCTTAGGGGGACAGGGGGCTTTCACAGATACGCAGTATTTT. Its translation: CASSLGGQGAFTDTQYF.

This chain links TRBV5-4 with TRBJ1-6; D gene uncertain. Trimming removed 0 bases from V and 13 bases from J, with 11 bases in between. The germline CDR1 and CDR2 sequences are SGHNT and YYREEE (reference sequence). The length of the CDR3 is 13 residues. In nucleotides, the CDR3 is TGTGCCAGCAGCTTGGACGGGTTGGTTCCCCTCCACTTT. It specifies CASSLDGLVPLHF. Combining the CDR3 with reference TRBV5-4 and TRBJ1-6 gives the whole variable domain ETGVTQSPTHLIKTRGQQVTLRCSSQSGHNTVSWYQQALGQGPQFIFQYYREEENGRGNFPPRFSGLQFPNYSSELNVNALELDDSALYLCASSLDGLVPLHFGNGTRLTVT.

J is TRBJ2-7 and V is TRBV15; perhaps TRBD2 as D (5 bases). The length of the CDR3 is 15 residues. Trimming took off 0 bases at V and 4 bases at J, with 13 bases between the two ends. The germline gives CDR1 LNHNV, CDR2 YYDKDF (reference sequence). CDR3 coding DNA: TGTGCCACCAGCAGAGATCCTGGGAGTATGTACGAGCAGTACTTC. It yields the protein CATSRDPGSMYEQYF.

This clone was observed a single time. The chain carries TRBV4-1 and TRBJ1-1, with TRBD1 matching over 10 bases. V dropped 4 bases and J dropped 6; count of bases not matched to a gene: 8. The CDR3 has 15 residues. Per the germline V gene, CDR1 is MGHRA and CDR2 is YSYEKL. This CDR3 is CASSPLDRGASEAFF. As DNA, the CDR3 is TGCGCCAGCAGCCCTCTGGACAGGGGGGCATCTGAAGCTTTCTTT.

J is TRBJ2-1 and V is TRBV28, with 8 bases aligning to TRBD2. This CDR3 spans 14 amino acids. With 7 bases clipped from V and 7 bases from J, the junction kept 9 bases outside the gene matches. The germline CDR1 and CDR2 sequences are MDHEN and SYDVKM. The CDR3 DNA follows: TGTGCCAGCAAATCGGGGGGGGCGTCGAATGAGCAGTTCTTC. This translates into CASKSGGASNEQFF. The full variable domain, rest sourced from reference TRBV28 and TRBJ2-1, is DVKVTQSSRYLVKRTGEKVFLECVQDMDHENMFWYRQDPGLGLRLIYFSYDVKMKEKGDIPEGYSVSREKKERFSLILESASTNQTSMYLCASKSGGASNEQFFGPGTRLTVL.